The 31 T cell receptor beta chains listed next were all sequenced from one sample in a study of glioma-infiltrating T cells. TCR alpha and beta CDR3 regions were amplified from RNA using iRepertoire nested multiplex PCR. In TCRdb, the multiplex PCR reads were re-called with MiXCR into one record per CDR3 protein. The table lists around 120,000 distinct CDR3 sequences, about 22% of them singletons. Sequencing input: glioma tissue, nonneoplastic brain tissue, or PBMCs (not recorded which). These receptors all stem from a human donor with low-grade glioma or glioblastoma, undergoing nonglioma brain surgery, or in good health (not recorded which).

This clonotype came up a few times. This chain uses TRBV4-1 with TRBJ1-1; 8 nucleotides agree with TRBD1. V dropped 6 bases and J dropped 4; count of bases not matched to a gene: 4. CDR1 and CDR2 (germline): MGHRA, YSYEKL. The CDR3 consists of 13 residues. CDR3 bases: TGCGCCAGCAGGGATACAGGGGGCACTGAAGCTTTCTTT. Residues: CASRDTGGTEAFF.

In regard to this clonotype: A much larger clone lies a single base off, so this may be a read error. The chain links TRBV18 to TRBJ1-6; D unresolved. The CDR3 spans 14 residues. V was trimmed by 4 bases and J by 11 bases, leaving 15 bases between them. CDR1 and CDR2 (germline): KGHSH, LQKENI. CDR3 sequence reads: CASSRAGERPPLHF. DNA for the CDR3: TGTGCCAGCTCACGGGCCGGGGAGCGGCCACCCCTCCACTTT.

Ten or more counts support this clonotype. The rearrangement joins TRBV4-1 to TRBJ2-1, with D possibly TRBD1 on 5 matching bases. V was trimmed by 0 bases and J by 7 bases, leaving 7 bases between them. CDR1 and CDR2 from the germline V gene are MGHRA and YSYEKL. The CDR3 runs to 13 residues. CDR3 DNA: TGCGCCAGCAGCCAAGACAGGGTTAATGAGCAGTTCTTC. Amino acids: CASSQDRVNEQFF.

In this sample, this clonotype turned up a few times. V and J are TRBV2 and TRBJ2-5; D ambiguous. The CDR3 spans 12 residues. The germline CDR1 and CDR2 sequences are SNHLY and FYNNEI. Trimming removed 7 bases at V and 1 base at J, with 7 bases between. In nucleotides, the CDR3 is TGTGCCAGCACGATAGGCCAAGAGACCCAGTACTTC. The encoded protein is CASTIGQETQYF.

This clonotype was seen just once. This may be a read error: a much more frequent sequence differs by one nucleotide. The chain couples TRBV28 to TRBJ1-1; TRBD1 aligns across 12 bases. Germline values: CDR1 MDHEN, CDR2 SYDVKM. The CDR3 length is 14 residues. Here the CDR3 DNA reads TGTGCCGGCAGTTGGGGACAGGGGGCCGCTGAAGCTTTCTTT. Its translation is CAGSWGQGAAEAFF.

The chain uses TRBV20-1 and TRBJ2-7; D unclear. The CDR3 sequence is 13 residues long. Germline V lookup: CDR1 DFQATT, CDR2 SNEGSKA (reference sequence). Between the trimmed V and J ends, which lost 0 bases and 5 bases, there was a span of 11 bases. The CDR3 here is CSARDSRNDEQYV. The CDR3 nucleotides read TGCAGTGCTAGAGATAGCAGGAACGACGAGCAGTACGTC.

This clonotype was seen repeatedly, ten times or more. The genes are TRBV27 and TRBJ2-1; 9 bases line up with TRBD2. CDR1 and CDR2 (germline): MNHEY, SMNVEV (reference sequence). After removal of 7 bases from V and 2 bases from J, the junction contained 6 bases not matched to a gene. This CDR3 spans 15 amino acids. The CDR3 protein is CASTRGGRAYNEQFF. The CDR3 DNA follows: TGTGCCAGCACGCGGGGGGGCCGTGCCTACAATGAGCAGTTCTTC.

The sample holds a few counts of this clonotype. DNA for the CDR3: TGTGCCAGCAGCTTGAGTGGGCAGGGACTCTATGGCTACACCTTC. Translating gives CASSLSGQGLYGYTF. This chain connects TRBV7-6 to TRBJ1-2; D might be TRBD1 (5 bases). Germline V gene sequence: CDR1 SGHVS, CDR2 FNYEAQ. The CDR3 runs 15 residues. V gave up 3 bases and J gave up 4 bases, with 15 bases separating them.

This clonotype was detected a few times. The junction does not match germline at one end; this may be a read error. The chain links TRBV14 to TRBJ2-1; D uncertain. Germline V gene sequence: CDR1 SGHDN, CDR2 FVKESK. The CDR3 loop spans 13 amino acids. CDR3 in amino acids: CASSHFGYDEQFF. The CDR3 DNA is TGTGCCAGCAGCCATTTCGGCTACGATGAGCAGTTCTTC.

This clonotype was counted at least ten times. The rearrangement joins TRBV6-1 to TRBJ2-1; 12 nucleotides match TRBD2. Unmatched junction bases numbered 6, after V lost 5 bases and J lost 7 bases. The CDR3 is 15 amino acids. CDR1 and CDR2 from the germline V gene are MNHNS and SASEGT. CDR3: CASSTTSGGWNEQFF. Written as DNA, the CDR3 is TGTGCCAGCAGTACAACTAGCGGGGGGTGGAATGAGCAGTTCTTC.

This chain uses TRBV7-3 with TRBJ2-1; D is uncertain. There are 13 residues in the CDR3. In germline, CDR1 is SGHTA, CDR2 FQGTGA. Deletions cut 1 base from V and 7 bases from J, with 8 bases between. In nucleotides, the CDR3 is TGTGCCAGCAGCTTAAGGCTGATGAATGAGCAGTTCTTC. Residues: CASSLRLMNEQFF.

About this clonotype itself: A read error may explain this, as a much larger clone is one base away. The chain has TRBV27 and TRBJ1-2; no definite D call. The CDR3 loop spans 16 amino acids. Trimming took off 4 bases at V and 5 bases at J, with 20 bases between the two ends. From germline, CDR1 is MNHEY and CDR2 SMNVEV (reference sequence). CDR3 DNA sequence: TGTGCCAGCAGTTACGTCTCCCAGGAGGTTGAGTATGGCTACACCTTC. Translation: CASSYVSQEVEYGYTF.

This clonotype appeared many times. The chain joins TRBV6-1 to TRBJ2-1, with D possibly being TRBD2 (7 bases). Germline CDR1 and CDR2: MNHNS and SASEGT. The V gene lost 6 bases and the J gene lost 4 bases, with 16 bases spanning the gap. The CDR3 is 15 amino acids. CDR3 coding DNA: TGTGCCAGCAGAGGGGGGGCCGCTTGGTACAATGAGCAGTTCTTC. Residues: CASRGGAAWYNEQFF.

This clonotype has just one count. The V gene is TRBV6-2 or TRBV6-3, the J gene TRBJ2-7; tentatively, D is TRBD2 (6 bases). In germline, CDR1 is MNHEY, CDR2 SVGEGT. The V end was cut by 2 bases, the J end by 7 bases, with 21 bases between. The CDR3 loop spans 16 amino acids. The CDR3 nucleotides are TGTGCCAGCAGTTACCCCCGGGGGTCGGGGGTCAATGAGCAGTACGTC. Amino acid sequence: CASSYPRGSGVNEQYV.

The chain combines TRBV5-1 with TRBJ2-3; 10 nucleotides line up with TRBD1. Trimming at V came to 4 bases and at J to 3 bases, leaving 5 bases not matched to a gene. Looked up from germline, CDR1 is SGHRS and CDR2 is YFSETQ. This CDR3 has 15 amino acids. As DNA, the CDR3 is TGCGCCAGCAGCAGACAGGGGGCGCCGACAGATACGCAGTATTTT. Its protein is CASSRQGAPTDTQYF.

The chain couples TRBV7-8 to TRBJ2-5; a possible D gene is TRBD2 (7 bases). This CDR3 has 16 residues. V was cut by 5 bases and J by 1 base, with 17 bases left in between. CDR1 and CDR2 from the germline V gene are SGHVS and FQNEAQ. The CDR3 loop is CASSPGGLRFQETQYF. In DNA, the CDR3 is TGTGCCAGCAGCCCCGGGGGGCTTCGTTTCCAAGAGACCCAGTACTTC. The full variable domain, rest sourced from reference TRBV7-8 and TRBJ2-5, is GAGVSQSPRYKVAKRGQDVALRCDPISGHVSLFWYQQALGQGPEFLTYFQNEAQLDKSGLPSDRFFAERPEGSVSTLKIQRTQQEDSAVYLCASSPGGLRFQETQYFGPGTRLLVL.

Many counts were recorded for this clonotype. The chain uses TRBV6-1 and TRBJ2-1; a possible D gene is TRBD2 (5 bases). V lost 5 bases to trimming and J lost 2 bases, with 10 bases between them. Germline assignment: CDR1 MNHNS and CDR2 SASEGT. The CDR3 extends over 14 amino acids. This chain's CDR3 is CASSTPGTYNEQFF. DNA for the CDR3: TGTGCCAGCAGTACGCCGGGGACCTACAATGAGCAGTTCTTC.

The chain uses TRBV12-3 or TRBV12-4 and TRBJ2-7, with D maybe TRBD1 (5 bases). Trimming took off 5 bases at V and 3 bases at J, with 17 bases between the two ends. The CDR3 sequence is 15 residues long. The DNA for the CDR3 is TGTGCCAGCAGTCACCCGGGCAGGGCATTCTACGAGCAGTACGTC. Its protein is CASSHPGRAFYEQYV.

DNA for the CDR3: TGTGCCAGCTCACCACCGGCGGATATTTACTATGGCTACACCTTC. Its protein is CASSPPADIYYGYTF. This chain connects TRBV18 to TRBJ1-2; the D is unclear. V lost 0 bases and J lost 3, with 11 bases in between. Germline V gives CDR1 KGHSH, CDR2 LQKENI. The CDR3 has 15 residues.

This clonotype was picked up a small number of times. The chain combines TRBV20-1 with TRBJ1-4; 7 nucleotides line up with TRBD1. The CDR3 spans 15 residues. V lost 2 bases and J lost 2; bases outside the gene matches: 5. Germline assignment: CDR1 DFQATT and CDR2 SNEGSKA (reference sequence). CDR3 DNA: TGCAGTGCTAGACTGGACAGGAACACTAATGAAAAACTGTTTTTT. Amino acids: CSARLDRNTNEKLFF.

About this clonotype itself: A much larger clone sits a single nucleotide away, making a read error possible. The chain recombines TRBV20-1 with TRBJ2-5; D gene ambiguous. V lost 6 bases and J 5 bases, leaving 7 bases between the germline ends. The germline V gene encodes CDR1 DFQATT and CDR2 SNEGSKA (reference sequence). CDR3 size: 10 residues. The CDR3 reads CSAMLETQYF. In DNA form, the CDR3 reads TGCAGTGCCATGCTGGAGACCCAGTACTTC.

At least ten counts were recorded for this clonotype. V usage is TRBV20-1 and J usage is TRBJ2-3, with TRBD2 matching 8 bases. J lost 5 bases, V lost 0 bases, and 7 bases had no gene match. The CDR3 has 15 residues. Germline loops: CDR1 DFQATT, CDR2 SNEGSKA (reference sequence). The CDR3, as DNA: TGCAGTGCTAGAGACCGGGGACTAGTGCTAGATACGCAGTATTTT. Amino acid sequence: CSARDRGLVLDTQYF.

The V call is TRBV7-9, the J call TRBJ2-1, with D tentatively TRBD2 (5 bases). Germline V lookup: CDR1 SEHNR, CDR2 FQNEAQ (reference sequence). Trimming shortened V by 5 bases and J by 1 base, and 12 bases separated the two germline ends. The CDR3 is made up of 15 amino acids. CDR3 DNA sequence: TGTGCCAGCAGCCCGCGGACGGGATCCTACAATGAGCAGTTCTTC. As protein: CASSPRTGSYNEQFF.

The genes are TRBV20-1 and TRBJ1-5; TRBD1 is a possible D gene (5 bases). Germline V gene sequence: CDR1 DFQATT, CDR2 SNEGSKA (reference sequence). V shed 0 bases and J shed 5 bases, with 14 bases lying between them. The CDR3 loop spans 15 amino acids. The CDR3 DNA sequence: TGCAGTGCTAGAGACAAATTGGGGGATTATCAGCCCCAGCATTTT. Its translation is CSARDKLGDYQPQHF.

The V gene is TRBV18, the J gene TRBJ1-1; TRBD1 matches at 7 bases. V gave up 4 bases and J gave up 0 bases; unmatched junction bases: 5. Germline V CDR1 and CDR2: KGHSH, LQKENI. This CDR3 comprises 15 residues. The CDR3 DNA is TGTGCCAGCTCACAGAGACAGGGAATGAACACTGAAGCTTTCTTT. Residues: CASSQRQGMNTEAFF. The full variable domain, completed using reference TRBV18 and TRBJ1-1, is NAGVMQNPRHLVRRRGQEARLRCSPMKGHSHVYWYRQLPEEGLKFMVYLQKENIIDESGMPKERFSAEFPKEGPSILRIQQVVRGDSAAYFCASSQRQGMNTEAFFGQGTRLTVV.

The CDR3 DNA is TGCAGTGCTCCCCCCGGGACAGGGGGCCTCTATAGCAATCAGCCCCAGCATTTT. Translated, it gives CSAPPGTGGLYSNQPQHF. The chain has TRBV20-1 and TRBJ1-5; 12 positions agree with TRBD1. The CDR3 runs 18 residues. Trimming took 5 bases from V and 0 from J; bases not matched to a gene: 11. Germline CDR1 and CDR2: DFQATT and SNEGSKA (reference sequence).

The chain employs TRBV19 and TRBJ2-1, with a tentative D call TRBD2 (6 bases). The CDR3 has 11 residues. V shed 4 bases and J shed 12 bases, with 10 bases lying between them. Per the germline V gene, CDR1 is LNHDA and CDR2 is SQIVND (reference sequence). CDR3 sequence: CASSTGTRQFF. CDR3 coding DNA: TGTGCCAGTAGTACCGGGACTCGGCAGTTCTTC. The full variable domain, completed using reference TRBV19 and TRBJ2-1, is DGGITQSPKYLFRKEGQNVTLSCEQNLNHDAMYWYRQDPGQGLRLIYYSQIVNDFQKGDIAEGYSVSREKKESFPLTVTSAQKNPTAFYLCASSTGTRQFFGPGTRLTVL.

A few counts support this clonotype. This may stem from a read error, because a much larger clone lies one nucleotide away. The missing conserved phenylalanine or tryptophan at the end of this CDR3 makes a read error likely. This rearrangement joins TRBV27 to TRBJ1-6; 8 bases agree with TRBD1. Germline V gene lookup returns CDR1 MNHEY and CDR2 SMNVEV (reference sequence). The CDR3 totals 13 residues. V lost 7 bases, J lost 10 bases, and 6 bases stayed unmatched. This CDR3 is CASNGQGKSPLHS. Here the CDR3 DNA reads TGTGCCAGCAATGGACAGGGAAAATCACCCCTCCACTCT.

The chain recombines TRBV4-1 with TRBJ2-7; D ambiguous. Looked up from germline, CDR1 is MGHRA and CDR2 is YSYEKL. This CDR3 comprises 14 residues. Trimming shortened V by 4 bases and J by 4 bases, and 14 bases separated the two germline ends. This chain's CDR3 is CASSRLVGKYEQYV. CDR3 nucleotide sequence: TGCGCCAGCAGCCGCTTGGTTGGGAAGTACGAGCAGTACGTC.

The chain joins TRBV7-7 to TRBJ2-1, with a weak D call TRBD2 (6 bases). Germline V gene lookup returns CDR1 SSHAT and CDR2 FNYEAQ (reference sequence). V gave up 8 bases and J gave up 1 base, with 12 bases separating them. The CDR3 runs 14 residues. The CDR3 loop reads CASSRRESYNEQFF. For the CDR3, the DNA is TGTGCCAGCTCGAGGAGGGAGTCCTACAATGAGCAGTTCTTC.

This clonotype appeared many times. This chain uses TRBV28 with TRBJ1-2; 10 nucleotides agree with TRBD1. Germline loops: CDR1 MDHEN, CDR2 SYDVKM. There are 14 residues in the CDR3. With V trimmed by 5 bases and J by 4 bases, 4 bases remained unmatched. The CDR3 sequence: CASSDRGQGYGYTF. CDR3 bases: TGTGCCAGCAGTGACAGGGGGCAGGGCTATGGCTACACCTTC.